Listed below are T cell receptor beta chains from one sample, sequenced in a study of CD4+ T cells in melanoma. TCRdb keeps only in-frame clones here, not all; method: immunoSEQ multiplex PCR. The data contain approximately 4,900 clones, roughly three fifths of them singletons. Sequences were obtained from cells from a culture (not recorded whether cultured in vitro). The receptor set was obtained from a human donor with melanoma. Both conserved end residues are trimmed from each CDR3. A clone size is listed for some rows: how often the clone was seen (once, few, many), or a class if it is expanded.

V gene,J gene,clone size,CDR3 length,CDR3 protein
TRBV5-6,TRBJ1-1,NA,12,ASSLGGGDLGRI
TRBV6-6,TRBJ2-3,once,9,ASSPFDTQY
TRBV6-1,TRBJ2-3,NA,13,ASSEWAGATDTQY
TRBV5-1,TRBJ2-3,NA,16,ASSFGGTSGGREDTQY
TRBV2,TRBJ1-1,NA,12,ASSDKQMNTEAF
TRBV7-3,TRBJ2-2,NA,10,ASSYAGGELF
TRBV19,TRBJ2-2,NA,12,ASSNQGSPGELF
TRBV13,TRBJ2-2,NA,15,ASSSRDRYANTGELF
TRBV7-9,TRBJ1-1,NA,13,ASSLEGVSGTEAF
TRBV6-4,TRBJ1-2,NA,12,ASSDAPTGTGYT
TRBV9,TRBJ2-3,NA,14,ASSPPDPSSADTQY
TRBV18,TRBJ1-5,NA,15,ASSPDSEGISNQPQH
TRBV4-2,TRBJ1-6,once,15,ASSQDTGTVGNSPLH
TRBV5-4,TRBJ1-1,few,11,ASSWKGVAEAF
TRBV9,TRBJ1-1,NA,12,ASSPQGGITEAF
TRBV2,TRBJ2-7,NA,9,ASSIGLEEY
TRBV29-1,TRBJ2-5,NA,10,SADRGGETQY
TRBV27,TRBJ2-7,NA,10,ASSVTGAEQY
TRBV6-5,TRBJ1-1,NA,9,ASMSWTEAF
TRBV18,TRBJ2-7,NA,12,ASSSGTGGSEQY
TRBV4-1,TRBJ2-7,NA,14,ASSQDPGTDLYEQY
TRBV4-3,TRBJ2-1,NA,15,ASSQDSLLAAYNEQF
TRBV7-9,TRBJ2-1,NA,17,ASSLALRDVAGVENEQF
TRBV10-3,TRBJ2-3,NA,12,AIRQGGNTDTQY
TRBV19,TRBJ1-1,NA,12,ASRATGRNTEAF
TRBV28,TRBJ1-1,NA,13,ASRDYPLSNTEAF
TRBV7-2,TRBJ2-3,NA,12,ASKGGFSTDTQY
TRBV9,TRBJ1-2,NA,13,ASSGYRDLDYGYT
TRBV5-1,TRBJ2-7,few,13,ASSLDSRGYYEQY
TRBV27,TRBJ1-2,few,9,ASRGDYGYT
TRBV5-5,TRBJ2-7,few,13,ASSLRQEHPREQY
TRBV30,TRBJ2-2,NA,10,AWIGNTGELF
TRBV27,TRBJ1-5,NA,13,ASRLHGQGNQPQH
TRBV28,TRBJ2-7,NA,12,ASSTQGGSYEQY
TRBV10-3,TRBJ2-6,NA,12,AISLYSGANVLT
TRBV27,TRBJ2-2,NA,9,ASSRTGELF
TRBV6-5,TRBJ1-2,NA,12,ASSTAASGYGYT
TRBV7-2,TRBJ2-2,large,14,ASSFPTSGNTGELF
TRBV7-7,TRBJ2-5,few,16,ASSEGLAGFLLEETQY
TRBV7-9,TRBJ2-7,NA,13,ASSRLGGDSYEQY
TRBV9,TRBJ1-1,NA,12,ASSAEGHLVGAF
TRBV12-3/TRBV12-4,TRBJ1-2,NA,11,ASMYGRTYGYT
TRBV30,TRBJ1-4,NA,12,AWSVSGRSEKLF
TRBV7-3,TRBJ2-2,medium-sized,13,ATQVASGWGGELF
TRBV6-1,TRBJ2-7,medium-sized,12,ASSERDSTYEQY
TRBV6-2/TRBV6-3,TRBJ2-7,few,16,ASSSALGLAESSYEQY
TRBV25-1,TRBJ1-4,NA,12,ASSERGSSEKLF
TRBV6-5,TRBJ1-2,once,13,ASSYSSGRDYGYT
TRBV30,TRBJ1-1,NA,11,AYLHGQSREAF
TRBV9,TRBJ1-4,NA,14,ASSVGAGGLNEKLF
TRBV12-3/TRBV12-4,TRBJ1-1,once,10,ASSLGNTEAF